The clone carrying this TCR beta chain was seen only once. Its antigen remains unknown. These data are taken from a study of T cells after posttransplantation cyclophosphamide. Findings and caveats of the study: After PTCy, TRB diversity resembled that of CNI/methotrexate controls. Tissue-infiltrating T cells from skin or gut overlapped little with blood T cells.

The CDR3 is made up of 18 amino acids. Per the germline V gene, CDR1 is SGDLS and CDR2 is YYNGEE. With 0 bases clipped from V and 4 bases from J, the junction kept 11 bases outside the gene matches. Sequencing was performed with immunoSEQ multiplex PCR; in TCRdb, only in-frame clones are kept and a portion is missing. The table shows some 53,000 clones, with roughly 86% occurring only once. This clonotype originated in a man aged 25-45 years with a blood cancer, CMV-positive, and with a related stem cell donor. The chain employs TRBV9 and TRBJ2-1; 9 bases align to TRBD2. The sample consisted of PBMCs. CDR3 protein: CASSVGASGIARYNEQFF. The CDR3 DNA is TGTGCCAGCAGCGTAGGGGCTAGCGGGATTGCCCGGTACAATGAGCAGTTCTTC. Full variable domain (rest looked up from reference TRBV9 and TRBJ2-1): DSGVTQTPKHLITATGQRVTLRCSPRSGDLSVYWYQQSLDQGLQFLIQYYNGEERAKGNILERFSAQQFPDLHSELNLSSLELGDSALYFCASSVGASGIARYNEQFFGPGTRLTVL.